This T cell receptor (beta chain) was captured in a study of glioma-infiltrating T cells after dendritic cell vaccination. The immunoSEQ assay amplified TCRB CDR3 from up to roughly 2 ug DNA. Assay used: immunoSEQ multiplex PCR; TCRdb lists only in-frame clones, some missing. The table lists 99,000 or so clones, about 90% of them singletons. Time point here: after dendritic cell vaccination, including at tumor progression/relapse. Isocitrate dehydrogenase mutation was absent in all glioblastoma patients. Before vaccination, two weeks after the third vaccination, and at progression, PBMC were collected. Sequences were derived from blood, sampled after dendritic cell vaccination. This TCR was recovered from a human donor with glioblastoma.

CDR3 in amino acids: CASTRDTKDTQYF. CDR3 in DNA: TGTGCCAGCACCAGAGACACGAAAGATACGCAGTATTTT. V and J are TRBV6-1 and TRBJ2-3; D is ambiguous. The CDR3 length is 13 residues. V was shortened by 7 bases and J by 5 bases, with 13 bases between the two germline ends. CDR1 and CDR2 from the germline V gene are MNHNS and SASEGT.